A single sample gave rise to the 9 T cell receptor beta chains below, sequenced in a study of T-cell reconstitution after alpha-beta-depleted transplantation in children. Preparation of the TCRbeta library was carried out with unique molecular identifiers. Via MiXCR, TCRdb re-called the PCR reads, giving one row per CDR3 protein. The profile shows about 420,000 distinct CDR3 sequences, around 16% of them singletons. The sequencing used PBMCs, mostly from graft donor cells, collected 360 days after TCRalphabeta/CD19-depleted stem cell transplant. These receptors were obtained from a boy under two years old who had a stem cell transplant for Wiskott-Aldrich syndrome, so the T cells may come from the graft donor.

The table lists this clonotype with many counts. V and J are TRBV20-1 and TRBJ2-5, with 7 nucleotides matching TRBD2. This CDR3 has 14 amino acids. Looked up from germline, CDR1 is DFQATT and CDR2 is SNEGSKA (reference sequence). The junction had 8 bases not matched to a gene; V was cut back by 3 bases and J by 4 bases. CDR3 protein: CSASDRDYLETQYF. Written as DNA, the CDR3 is TGCAGTGCTAGCGATAGGGACTACCTAGAGACCCAGTACTTC.

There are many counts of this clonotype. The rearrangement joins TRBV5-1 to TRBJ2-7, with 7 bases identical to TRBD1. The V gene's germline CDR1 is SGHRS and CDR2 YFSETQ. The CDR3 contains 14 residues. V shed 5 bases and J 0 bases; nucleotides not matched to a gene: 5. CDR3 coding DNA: TGCGCCAGCAGTTACCGGGACAGCTCCTACGAGCAGTACTTC. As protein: CASSYRDSSYEQYF.

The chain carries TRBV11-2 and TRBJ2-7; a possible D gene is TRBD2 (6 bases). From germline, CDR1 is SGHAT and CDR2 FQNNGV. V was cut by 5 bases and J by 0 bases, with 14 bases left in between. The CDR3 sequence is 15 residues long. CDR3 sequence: CASSLVGGLSYEQYF. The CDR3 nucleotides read TGTGCCAGCAGCCTAGTCGGAGGGCTCTCCTACGAGCAGTACTTC. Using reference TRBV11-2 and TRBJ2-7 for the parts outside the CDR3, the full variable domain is EAGVAQSPRYKIIEKRQSVAFWCNPISGHATLYWYQQILGQGPKLLIQFQNNGVVDDSQLPKDRFSAERLKGVDSTLKIQPAKLEDSAVYLCASSLVGGLSYEQYFGPGTRLTVT.

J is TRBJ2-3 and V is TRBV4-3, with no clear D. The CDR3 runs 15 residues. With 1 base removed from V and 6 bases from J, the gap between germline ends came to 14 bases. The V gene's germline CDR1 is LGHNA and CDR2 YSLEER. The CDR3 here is CASSQGPRSLDTQYF. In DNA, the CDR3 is TGCGCCAGCAGCCAAGGCCCTCGATCCCTTGATACGCAGTATTTT.

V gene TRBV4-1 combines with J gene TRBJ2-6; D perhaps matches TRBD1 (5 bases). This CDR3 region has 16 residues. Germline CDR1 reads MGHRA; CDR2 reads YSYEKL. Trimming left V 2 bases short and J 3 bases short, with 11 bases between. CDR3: CASSQRKGYGANVLTF. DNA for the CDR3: TGCGCCAGCAGCCAACGGAAGGGGTATGGGGCCAACGTCCTGACTTTC.

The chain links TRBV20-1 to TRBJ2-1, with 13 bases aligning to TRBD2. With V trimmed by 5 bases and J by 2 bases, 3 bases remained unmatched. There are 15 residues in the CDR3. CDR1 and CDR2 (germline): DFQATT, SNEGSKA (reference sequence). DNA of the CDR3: TGCAGTGCTGGGACTAGCGGGACCCCCTACAATGAGCAGTTCTTC. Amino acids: CSAGTSGTPYNEQFF.

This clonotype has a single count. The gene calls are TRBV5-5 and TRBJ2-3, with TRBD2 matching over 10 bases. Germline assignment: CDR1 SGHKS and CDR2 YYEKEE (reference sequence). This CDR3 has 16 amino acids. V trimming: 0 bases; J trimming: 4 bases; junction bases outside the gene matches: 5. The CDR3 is CASSLALAGVSDTQYF. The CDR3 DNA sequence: TGTGCCAGCAGCTTGGCCCTAGCGGGGGTTTCAGATACGCAGTATTTT.

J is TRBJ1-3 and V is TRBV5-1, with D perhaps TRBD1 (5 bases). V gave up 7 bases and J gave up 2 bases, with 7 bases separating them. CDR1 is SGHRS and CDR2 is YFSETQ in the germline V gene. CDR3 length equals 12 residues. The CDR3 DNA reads TGCGCCAGCCGGGACCCTGGAAACACCATATATTTT. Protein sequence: CASRDPGNTIYF. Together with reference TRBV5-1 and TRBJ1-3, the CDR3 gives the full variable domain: KAGVTQTPRYLIKTRGQQVTLSCSPISGHRSVSWYQQTPGQGLQFLFEYFSETQRNKGNFPGRFSGRQFSNSRSEMNVSTLELGDSALYLCASRDPGNTIYFGEGSWLTVV.

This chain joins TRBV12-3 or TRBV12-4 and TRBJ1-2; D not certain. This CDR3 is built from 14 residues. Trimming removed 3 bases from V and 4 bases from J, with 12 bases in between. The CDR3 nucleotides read TGTGCCAGCAGTTTCGGTGCCGGGCGCTATGGCTACACCTTC. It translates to CASSFGAGRYGYTF.